Following are 20 T cell receptor beta chains from one sample sequenced in a study of tumor-infiltrating lymphocytes in oesophageal squamous cell carcinoma. TCRdb processed the PCR reads anew with MiXCR; each CDR3 protein has one entry. The sample includes thousands of distinct CDR3 sequences, 15% to 18% of them seen just once. The sequenced material came from blood. The receptor set was obtained from a male donor with esophageal squamous cell carcinoma.

The table lists this clonotype with many counts. As the CDR3 is not closed by the conserved phenylalanine or tryptophan, this likely results from a read error. No DNA is shown, since the ends of the CDR3 on it are uncertain; the CDR3 is the one TCRdb lists. V and J are TRBV7-2 and TRBJ2-7; TRBD1, as called in the table, went unchecked against the DNA. The CDR3 comprises 17 residues, both ends counted. Per the germline V gene, CDR1 is SGHTA and CDR2 is FQGNSA. CDR3 sequence: CASSFTGTGVYGYTFGS.

This clonotype is categorized as medium-sized. A single base separates this from a much larger clone, so it may be a read error. The chain has TRBV7-2 and TRBJ2-7; the D is unclear. V was trimmed by 0 bases and J by 7 bases, leaving 13 bases between them. The CDR3 length is 14 residues. Germline CDR1 is SGHTA and CDR2 is FQGNSA. CDR3 sequence: CASSLALAHNEQYF. In DNA, the CDR3 is TGTGCCAGCAGCTTAGCGTTAGCCCACAATGAGCAGTACTTC.

This clonotype was observed at least ten times. J is TRBJ2-7 and V is TRBV11-2; maybe TRBD1 (5 bases). V was trimmed by 0 bases and J by 5 bases, leaving 11 bases between them. Germline-derived CDR1 and CDR2 are SGHAT and FQNNGV. This CDR3 comprises 14 residues. The CDR3 is CASSLEGRTHEQYF. For the CDR3, the DNA is TGTGCCAGCAGCTTAGAAGGCCGGACACACGAGCAGTACTTC.

By sample fraction, this clonotype is medium-sized. A much bigger clone sits one base away, suggesting this may be a read error. The genes are TRBV7-7 and TRBJ2-7; D is possibly TRBD1 (6 bases). The V gene's germline CDR1 is SSHAT and CDR2 FNYEAQ (reference sequence). The CDR3 has 15 residues. The CDR3 DNA sequence: TGTGCTAGCAGCTTAGCCGGGACACCCTACAATGAGCAGTACTTC. Amino acids: CASSLAGTPYNEQYF.

This clonotype was detected many times. This chain connects TRBV6-1 to TRBJ2-7; no clear D gene. CDR3 length equals 13 residues. In germline, CDR1 is MNHNS, CDR2 SASEGT. Between the trimmed V and J ends, which lost 1 base and 2 bases, there was a span of 6 bases. DNA for the CDR3: TGTGCCAGCAGTGAAGGCCCCCCCTACGAGCAGTACTTC. Residues: CASSEGPPYEQYF.

Ten or more counts support this clonotype. This clone may be a read error of a much larger clone one base away. This sequence joins TRBV12-3 or TRBV12-4 and TRBJ2-1; a possible D gene is TRBD1 (5 bases). V lost 8 bases and J 10 bases, leaving 18 bases between the germline ends. CDR3 length equals 13 residues. This CDR3 is CASRRTTGSEQFF. CDR3 sequence (DNA): TGTGCCAGCCGTCGGACAACTGGGTCCGAGCAGTTCTTC.

Comments on this clonotype: The CDR3 ends on some other residue instead of the conserved phenylalanine or tryptophan, so this is likely a read error. Because the CDR3's place on the DNA is in doubt, the DNA is left out and the CDR3 is given as listed by TCRdb. The chain is built from TRBV27 and TRBJ1-1; TRBD1 is the table's D call and was not checked against the DNA. The CDR3 contains 18 residues when both ends are counted. Germline V gene lookup returns CDR1 MNHEY and CDR2 SMNVEV (reference sequence). The CDR3 loop is CASSLGGQGGTMSSSSGQ.

Relative to its sample, this clonotype is large. J is TRBJ2-4 and V is TRBV7-2, with D perhaps given as TRBD1 or TRBD2 (6 bases each). Trimming took 3 bases from V and 7 from J, leaving 13 bases between them. CDR1 and CDR2 from the germline V gene are SGHTA and FQGNSA. The CDR3 is 14 amino acids. CDR3 in DNA: TGTGCCAGCAGCTTGGACGGAGGGGGGAACATTCAGTACTTC. Residues: CASSLDGGGNIQYF.

This rearrangement joins TRBV9 to TRBJ2-3; TRBD1 or TRBD2 may be the D gene (5 bases each). CDR1 is SGDLS and CDR2 is YYNGEE in the germline V gene. V was pared by 4 bases and J by 1 base, with 10 bases between. There are 14 residues in the CDR3. DNA for the CDR3: TGTGCCAGCAGCCCCGGGGACGGCACAGATACGCAGTATTTT. This encodes CASSPGDGTDTQYF.

At least ten counts were recorded for this clonotype. With a much larger clone just one base away, this may be a read error. J is TRBJ2-1 and V is TRBV7-3; D ambiguous. The J call may be incorrect, as the DNA end agrees better with TRBJ2-7. Looked up from germline, CDR1 is SGHTA and CDR2 is FQGTGA. This CDR3 spans 13 amino acids. The CDR3 protein is CASSPNSYNEQYF. CDR3 sequence (DNA): TGTGCCAGCAGCCCGAATTCCTACAATGAGCAGTACTTC.

This clonotype was recorded at least ten times. This rearrangement joins TRBV5-4 to TRBJ2-2, with no clear D. This CDR3 contains 14 residues. Trimming took 1 base from V and 1 from J, leaving 5 bases between them. Germline V CDR1 and CDR2: SGHNT, YYREEE (reference sequence). The DNA of the CDR3 is TGTGCCAGCAGCTTGAAACGGAACACCGGGGAGCTGTTTTTT. It translates to CASSLKRNTGELFF.

Relative to its sample, this clonotype is medium-sized. This rearrangement joins TRBV28 to TRBJ2-3; D is perhaps TRBD1 (5 bases). The CDR3 extends over 18 amino acids. Trimming pared 3 bases from V and 2 bases from J, leaving 21 bases between. The germline gives CDR1 MDHEN, CDR2 SYDVKM. CDR3 DNA: TGTGCCAGCAGTTTCGGAGACGCGTGGGCAGGGATCACAGATACGCAGTATTTT. Protein: CASSFGDAWAGITDTQYF.

This clonotype ranks as medium-sized. The gene calls are TRBV11-1 and TRBJ2-1; 12 bases fit TRBD2. V shed 5 bases, J shed 7 bases, and the junction held 6 bases outside the gene matches. The CDR3 extends over 15 amino acids. Germline loops: CDR1 SGHAT, CDR2 FQDESV (reference sequence). The CDR3 spells CASSMRTSGANEQFF. DNA for the CDR3: TGTGCCAGCAGCATGAGGACTAGCGGGGCGAATGAGCAGTTCTTC.

This clonotype was seen repeatedly, ten times or more. This may be a read error: a much more frequent sequence differs by one nucleotide. The V and J genes are TRBV12-3 or TRBV12-4 and TRBJ2-3; the D gene is possibly TRBD1 (6 bases). CDR3 size: 15 residues. The V end was cut by 3 bases, the J end by 14 bases, with 24 bases between. The CDR3 loop reads CASSFPRQVPGELYF. The CDR3 DNA sequence: TGTGCCAGCAGTTTCCCTCGACAGGTACCCGGGGAGCTGTATTTT.

This chain links TRBV5-4 with TRBJ2-5, with D possibly being TRBD2 (7 bases). The CDR3 extends over 14 amino acids. Germline V gene lookup returns CDR1 SGHNT and CDR2 YYREEE (reference sequence). V was clipped by 1 base and J by 5 bases, with 12 bases between them. The CDR3 is CASSLKGGRETQYF. The CDR3, as DNA: TGTGCCAGCAGCTTGAAGGGGGGGAGGGAGACCCAGTACTTC. The complete variable domain, with remaining parts taken from reference TRBV5-4 and TRBJ2-5, reads ETGVTQSPTHLIKTRGQQVTLRCSSQSGHNTVSWYQQALGQGPQFIFQYYREEENGRGNFPPRFSGLQFPNYSSELNVNALELDDSALYLCASSLKGGRETQYFGPGTRLLVL.

The genes are TRBV18 and TRBJ1-1; no clear D gene. V was shortened by 4 bases and J by 0 bases, with 15 bases between the two germline ends. Germline CDR1 and CDR2: KGHSH and LQKENI. The CDR3 totals 16 residues. This chain's CDR3 is CASSLKSAPVNTEAFF. For the CDR3, the DNA is TGTGCCAGCTCACTAAAATCGGCGCCGGTGAACACTGAAGCTTTCTTT.

Details on this clonotype: The conserved phenylalanine or tryptophan normally closing the CDR3 is absent here, so this likely arose from a read error. Because the CDR3's place on the DNA is in doubt, the DNA is left out and the CDR3 is given as listed by TCRdb. The V and J genes are TRBV12-3 or TRBV12-4 and TRBJ2-6; TRBD2, the table's D call, was not compared with the DNA. The CDR3 totals 8 residues, both ends included. CDR3 residues: CASSFSGG.

This clonotype was counted many times. Relative to the germline gene, one junction end is altered; a read error may explain this. The V gene is TRBV6-1, the J gene TRBJ2-5; 7 nucleotides align to TRBD1. The length of the CDR3 is 14 residues. Germline CDR1 reads MNHNS; CDR2 reads SASEGT. The CDR3: CASNDRDGNSPLHF. The CDR3 DNA reads as TGTGCCAGTAATGACAGGGACGGTAATTCACCCCTCCACTTC.

By share, this clonotype counts as medium-sized. V usage is TRBV25-1 and J usage is TRBJ2-5; 8 bases line up with TRBD2. Losses at the gene ends were 6 bases for V and 4 bases for J; bases not matched to a gene: 7. The CDR3 consists of 14 residues. Germline-derived CDR1 and CDR2 are MGHDK and SYGVNS. This chain's CDR3 is CASSSNGGGETQYF. The CDR3 bases are TGTGCCAGCAGCTCAAACGGGGGGGGAGAGACCCAGTACTTC. The full variable domain, its missing parts supplied by reference TRBV25-1 and TRBJ2-5, is EADIYQTPRYLVIGTGKKITLECSQTMGHDKMYWYQQDPGMELHLIHYSYGVNSTEKGDLSSESTVSRIRTEHFPLTLESARPSHTSQYLCASSSNGGGETQYFGPGTRLLVL.

This clonotype came up many times. The CDR3 bases are TGTGCCAGCAGCCGCCATGAGGCAGGGGGCGTTGGCTATGGCTACACCTTC. It is translated as CASSRHEAGGVGYGYTF. The chain employs TRBV27 and TRBJ1-2, with 8 bases that match TRBD1. The V gene's germline CDR1 is MNHEY and CDR2 SMNVEV (reference sequence). J lost 4 bases, V lost 6 bases, and 16 bases had no gene match. CDR3 length: 17 residues.